This T cell receptor (beta chain) is drawn from a study of tumor-infiltrating lymphocytes in oesophageal squamous cell carcinoma. About this clonotype: A read error may produce the germline difference seen at one junction end.

TCRdb fed the PCR reads into MiXCR, producing one record per CDR3 protein. The sample gives about 12,000 distinct CDR3 sequences, 50% to 60% of which show up once; 34% is in the top ten. Germline V gene data show CDR1 as KGHDR and CDR2 as SFDVKD. The CDR3 runs 14 residues. The sample comprised esophageal tumor tissue. This TCR was recovered from a female donor with esophageal squamous cell carcinoma. The V and J genes are TRBV24-1 and TRBJ2-5; D may be TRBD2 (6 bases). In nucleotides, the CDR3 is TGTGCCACCAGTGACACCCGAAATCTGGGACTCCTCAACTTC. It codes for CATSDTRNLGLLNF.